This paragraph reports one T cell receptor (beta chain). Its antigen is unidentified. The data stem from a study of immune cell composition in non-small cell lung cancer. Study results and caveats: Tumour TCR-beta clonality was not significantly tied to smoking pack-years.

Germline values: CDR1 SGHAT, CDR2 FQNNGV. The CDR3 has 16 amino acids. After removal of 5 bases from V and 4 bases from J, the junction contained 13 bases not matched to a gene. The assay was immunoSEQ multiplex PCR, and TCRdb's table has in-frame clones only and misses some. Of about 13,000 clones in the sample, roughly 68% were seen once. This chain links TRBV11-2 with TRBJ2-7, with 8 bases aligning to TRBD1. This TCR derives from a human donor with non-small cell lung cancer. The sequencing input was lung tumor tissue. CDR3 protein: CASSPSLARGRYEQYF. CDR3 bases: TGTGCCAGCAGCCCGTCATTGGCCAGGGGGCGTTACGAGCAGTACTTC. The full variable domain, its missing parts supplied by reference TRBV11-2 and TRBJ2-7, is EAGVAQSPRYKIIEKRQSVAFWCNPISGHATLYWYQQILGQGPKLLIQFQNNGVVDDSQLPKDRFSAERLKGVDSTLKIQPAKLEDSAVYLCASSPSLARGRYEQYFGPGTRLTVT.